This TCR beta chain was sequenced in a study of CD8 T cells in ankylosing spondylitis. General study points: A TCR beta motif of about eight highly homologous variants appeared characteristic of ankylosing spondylitis blood.

The germline V and J ends were trimmed by 8 bases and 5 bases, with 17 bases remaining between them. This CDR3 has 14 residues. This clonotype was seen ten or more times. Its antigen is currently unknown. TCRdb fed the 5' RACE reads into MiXCR, producing one record per CDR3 protein. The sample gives 290,000 or so distinct CDR3 sequences, roughly 20% of which show up once; roughly 3.6% is in the top ten. The specimen was blood, either unsorted or a sorted T cell fraction (not recorded which). The chain is built from TRBV12-3 or TRBV12-4 and TRBJ2-3; D unresolved. This sequence originates from a female donor with ankylosing spondylitis or in good health (not recorded which). CDR3 loop: CASRPGDLLDTQYF. The CDR3 DNA is TGTGCCAGCCGCCCTGGCGACCTGTTAGATACGCAGTATTTT.